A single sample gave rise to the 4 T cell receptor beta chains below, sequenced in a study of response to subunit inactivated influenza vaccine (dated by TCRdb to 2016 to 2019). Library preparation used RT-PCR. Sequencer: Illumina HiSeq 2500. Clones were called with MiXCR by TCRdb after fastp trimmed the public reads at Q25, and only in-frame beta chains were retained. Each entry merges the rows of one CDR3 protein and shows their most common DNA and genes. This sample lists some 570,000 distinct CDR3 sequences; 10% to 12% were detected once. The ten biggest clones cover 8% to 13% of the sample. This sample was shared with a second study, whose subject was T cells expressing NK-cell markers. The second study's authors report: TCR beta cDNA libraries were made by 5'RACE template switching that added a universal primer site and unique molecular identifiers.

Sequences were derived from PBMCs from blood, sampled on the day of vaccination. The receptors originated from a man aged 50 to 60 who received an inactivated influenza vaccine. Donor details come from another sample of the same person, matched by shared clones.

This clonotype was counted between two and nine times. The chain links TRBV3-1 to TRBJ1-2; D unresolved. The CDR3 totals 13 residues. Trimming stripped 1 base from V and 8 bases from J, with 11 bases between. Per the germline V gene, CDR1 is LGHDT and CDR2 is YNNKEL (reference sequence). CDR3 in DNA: TGTGCCAGCAGCCAAGTAGCTGGGAGGGGCTACACCTTC. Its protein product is CASSQVAGRGYTF.

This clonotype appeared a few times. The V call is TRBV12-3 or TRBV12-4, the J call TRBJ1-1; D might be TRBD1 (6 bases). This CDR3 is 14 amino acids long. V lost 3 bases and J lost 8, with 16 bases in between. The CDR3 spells CASSFGVKDREAFF. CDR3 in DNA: TGTGCCAGCAGTTTTGGAGTGAAGGACAGAGAAGCTTTCTTT.

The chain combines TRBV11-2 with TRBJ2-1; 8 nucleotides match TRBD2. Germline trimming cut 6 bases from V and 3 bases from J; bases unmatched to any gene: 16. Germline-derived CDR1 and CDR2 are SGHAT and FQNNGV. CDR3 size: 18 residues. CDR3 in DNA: TGTGCCAGCAGTCTCAGTTTTCGCGGGAGGATAAACTACAATGAGCAGTTCTTC. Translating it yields CASSLSFRGRINYNEQFF.

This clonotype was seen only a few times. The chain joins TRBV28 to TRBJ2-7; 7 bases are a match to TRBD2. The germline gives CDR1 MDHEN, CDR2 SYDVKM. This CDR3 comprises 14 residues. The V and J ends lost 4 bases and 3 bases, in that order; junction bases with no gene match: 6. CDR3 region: CASSSLGGYYEQYF. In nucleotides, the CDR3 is TGTGCCAGCAGTTCCCTGGGGGGGTACTACGAGCAGTACTTC. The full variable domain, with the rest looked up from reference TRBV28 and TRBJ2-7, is DVKVTQSSRYLVKRTGEKVFLECVQDMDHENMFWYRQDPGLGLRLIYFSYDVKMKEKGDIPEGYSVSREKKERFSLILESASTNQTSMYLCASSSLGGYYEQYFGPGTRLTVT.